This T cell receptor beta chain was found in a study of blood T cell repertoires in COVID-19. Study in general: The origin of the acute and convalescent COVID-19 samples was the United States, Italy and Spain. PBMCs, B-cell-depleted T cells, or T cells were the source of the cDNA or gDNA that made up the material.

The J segment lost 4 bases and the V segment lost 4 bases, leaving 5 bases of the junction unmatched. Germline CDR1 SEHNR, CDR2 FQNEAQ (reference sequence). The CDR3 runs 14 residues. Authors' analysis steps: For nucleated cells, counts were estimated from reference gene primer amplification. Repertoires were generated with immunoSEQ multiplex PCR, while TCRdb's copy carries only in-frame clones and drops some. That table gives V, J and clone size, and the DNA gave D and trimming. The sample has 170,000 or so clones, roughly 90% seen once. Sequencing used peripheral blood. The chain carries TRBV7-9 and TRBJ2-5; 8 bases match TRBD1. The clonotype originates from a man aged 45-60 years with acute or convalescent COVID-19. This CDR3 is CASSSDRDVETQYF. DNA for the CDR3: TGTGCCAGCAGCTCGGACAGGGATGTAGAGACCCAGTACTTC.